This TCR beta chain was sequenced during a study of cytomegalovirus exposure and HLA in healthy donors. Background on the study: From about 179 million T cells, an earlier analysis saw around 120 million unique TCR beta sequences. Overall study findings and caveats: Most TCR beta V segments were productive about 87% or about 30% of the time in an earlier analysis. Common viral pathogens were later found to be apparently linked to several of the most significant clusters.

The germline V gene has CDR1 SGHNT and CDR2 YYREEE (reference sequence). The CDR3 runs to 16 residues. V lost 2 bases to trimming and J lost 0 bases, with 9 bases between them. The PCR ran on 60 Vbeta and 13 Jbeta primers. The repertoire was sequenced with immunoSEQ multiplex PCR; TCRdb's copy has only in-frame clones and lacks some. The sample carries roughly 52,000 clones, 45% to 70% recorded once. At the time of sampling, donors were nominally healthy, though unrecorded immune exposures were likely. As for this clone: The antigen is not known.

This receptor was identified in a human donor in good health. The V and J genes are TRBV5-4 and TRBJ2-6; D gene uncertain. The sample taken for sequencing was PBMCs. CDR3: CASSFKQPSGANVLTF. In DNA, the CDR3 is TGTGCCAGCAGCTTTAAACAGCCCTCTGGGGCCAACGTCCTGACTTTC.